A single sample gave rise to the 24 T cell receptor beta chains below, sequenced in a study of T cell clonality in common variable immunodeficiency. Data came from immunoSEQ multiplex PCR; TCRdb stores just in-frame clones and leaves some out. Reported are around 55,000 clones, none seen only once; the ten largest carry about 0.8%. The sample comprised peripheral blood mononuclear cells. The receptor set was obtained from a person aged 18 to 75 in good health.

There are many counts of this clone. Read coverage stops 3 residues before the CDR3 terminus; the germline J gene supplies the remainder. This sequence joins TRBV20-1 and TRBJ1-1, with 7 bases aligning to TRBD1. V shed 1 base and J 4 bases; nucleotides not matched to a gene: 9. This CDR3 spans 15 amino acids. Germline CDR1 is DFQATT and CDR2 is SNEGSKA (reference sequence). The CDR3 sequence: CSARVPRQGITEAFF. CDR3 bases read: TGCAGTGCTAGAGTTCCGCGACAGGGAATCACTGAA.

This clone was detected many times. The sequenced fragment ends 3 residues before the CDR3 boundary, so the rest is inferred from the germline J gene. V gene TRBV19 combines with J gene TRBJ2-5; D may be TRBD1 (5 bases). This CDR3 has 14 amino acids. Germline V gene lookup returns CDR1 LNHDA and CDR2 SQIVND (reference sequence). V was trimmed by 3 bases and J by 3 bases, leaving 11 bases between them. CDR3 loop: CASSILGPEETQYF. Partial CDR3 DNA: TGTGCCAGTAGTATTCTGGGGCCGGAAGAGACC.

This clone has at least ten counts. The read halts 3 residues ahead of the CDR3 end, with the missing end drawn from the germline J gene. The rearrangement links TRBV5-8 to TRBJ1-2; D is undetermined. The V gene's germline CDR1 is SGHTS and CDR2 YDEGEE. CDR3 length: 14 amino acids. The CDR3 DNA, read in part, is TGTGCCAGCACACTTACTGACGGGGTAGAGACC. Its protein product is CASTLTDGVET. The complete CDR3 reads CASTLTDGVETYTF.

This clone was counted at least ten times. The read is 3 residues too short to cover the CDR3 end, so that end is filled in from the germline J gene. The rearrangement joins TRBV11-2 to TRBJ1-6; D possibly corresponds to TRBD1 (6 bases). The V end was cut by 3 bases, the J end by 3 bases, with 9 bases between. CDR1 and CDR2 (germline): SGHAT, FQNNGV. This CDR3 is 15 amino acids long. The CDR3 bases that were read are TGTGCCAGCAGCTTGGGGACATACTATAATTCACCC. Encoded protein: CASSLGTYYNSP. The entire CDR3 sequence reads CASSLGTYYNSPLHF.

This clone was seen many times. The CDR3 bases that were read are TGTGCCAGCAGCTCGACAGGGTTGGAGACC. Protein sequence: CASSSTGLET. The CDR3 in its entirety is CASSSTGLETQYF. The genes are TRBV7-9 and TRBJ2-5; 7 bases are shared with TRBD1. The read terminates 3 residues before the CDR3 end, so the remaining end is supplied by the germline J gene. Germline V lookup: CDR1 SEHNR, CDR2 FQNEAQ (reference sequence). Trimming removed 4 bases from V and 5 bases from J; junction bases left unmatched: 4. CDR3 length: 13 residues.

This clone was picked up many times. The DNA ends 3 residues before the CDR3 does, and the rest of the CDR3 is filled in from the germline J gene. The same CDR3 is also encoded by other DNA sequences in this sample. The chain couples TRBV18 to TRBJ1-3, with 7 bases fitting TRBD1. J gave up 0 bases and V 3 bases, and 2 bases lay outside the gene matches. Germline CDR1 is KGHSH and CDR2 is LQKENI. This CDR3 has 15 amino acids. Partial CDR3 DNA: TGTGCCAGCTCACCTTCAGGGGGCTCTGGAAACACC. Encoded protein: CASSPSGGSGNT. The whole CDR3 sequence is CASSPSGGSGNTIYF.

This clone was seen repeatedly, ten times or more. The sequence runs out 3 residues before the end of the CDR3; the remainder is reconstructed from the germline J gene. The gene calls are TRBV29-1 and TRBJ1-2; D is unresolved. The CDR3 spans 13 residues. From germline, CDR1 is SQVTM and CDR2 ANQGSEA. Trimming removed 7 bases at V and 0 bases at J, with 12 bases between. The CDR3 spells CSARAGSNYGYTF. Incomplete CDR3 DNA: TGCAGCGCCCGCGCGGGCTCTAACTATGGC.

This clone has more than one count but fewer than ten. The read ends 3 residues shy of where the CDR3 ends; the end is completed using the germline J gene. This sequence joins TRBV30 and TRBJ1-2, with D perhaps matching TRBD1 (6 bases). The CDR3 consists of 14 residues. Germline V CDR1 and CDR2: GTSNPN, SVGIG (reference sequence). The CDR3 reads CALTRTASTDTYTF. The sequenced part of the CDR3 DNA is TGTGCCTTGACACGGACAGCAAGTACAGATACC.

This clone was seen ten or more times. The observed sequence ends 3 residues before the CDR3 terminus, with the missing tail filled in from the germline J gene. This rearrangement joins TRBV5-1 to TRBJ2-1; TRBD2 matches at 7 bases. CDR3 size: 15 residues. V lost 2 bases, J lost 0 bases, and 2 bases stayed unmatched. Germline V gives CDR1 SGHRS, CDR2 YFSETQ. The CDR3 reads CASSLGGSSYNEQFF. The CDR3 DNA, read in part, is TGCGCCAGCAGCTTAGGCGGGAGCTCCTACAATGAG.

This clone came up many times. The read ends 3 residues before the CDR3 terminus; that terminus is restored from the germline J gene. The genes are TRBV18 and TRBJ1-4; 7 bases are shared with TRBD1. Germline CDR1 reads KGHSH; CDR2 reads LQKENI. CDR3 size: 21 residues. Trimming at V came to 5 bases and at J to 3 bases, leaving 24 bases not matched to a gene. This CDR3 is CASSLDEWVLGGVYSNEKLFF. The covered CDR3 bases are TGTGCCAGCTCATTGGATGAATGGGTTTTAGGGGGCGTATATTCTAATGAAAAA.

Ten or more counts support this clone. From the germline J gene comes the end of the CDR3, since the read stops 3 residues before it. This rearrangement joins TRBV7-9 to TRBJ1-2, with 8 bases lining up with TRBD1. The germline CDR1 and CDR2 sequences are SEHNR and FQNEAQ (reference sequence). This CDR3 region has 13 residues. The chain's CDR3 is CASSLFGQGSYTF. Incomplete CDR3 DNA: TGTGCCAGCAGCTTATTCGGACAGGGTAGC.

In this sample, this clone turned up many times. The read halts 3 residues ahead of the CDR3 end, with the missing end drawn from the germline J gene. The rearrangement joins TRBV7-3 to TRBJ2-3, with a tentative D call TRBD2 (5 bases). The CDR3 extends over 13 amino acids. Germline V gives CDR1 SGHTA, CDR2 FQGTGA. V was cut by 3 bases and J by 5 bases, with 9 bases left in between. The CDR3 loop is CASSFRGLDTQYF. Partial CDR3 DNA: TGTGCCAGCAGCTTTCGGGGATTAGATACG.

Many counts were recorded for this clone. The read stops 3 residues short of the end of the CDR3; the missing end is completed from the germline J gene. The chain joins TRBV5-1 to TRBJ2-1, with TRBD2 identical over 8 bases. From germline, CDR1 is SGHRS and CDR2 YFSETQ. The CDR3 has 16 residues. V shed 0 bases, J shed 9 bases, and the junction held 11 bases outside the gene matches. Partial CDR3 DNA: TGCGCCAGCAGCTTGGAAGGTTATAGCGGGACGGGTGAG. As protein: CASSLEGYSGTGE. The whole CDR3 protein reads CASSLEGYSGTGEQFF.

In this sample, this clone turned up many times. Coverage ceases 3 residues before the CDR3 finishes, and the germline J gene fills in the end. The chain couples TRBV30 to TRBJ2-3, with 7 positions matching TRBD1. V lost 2 bases, J lost 4 bases, and 3 bases stayed unmatched. CDR1 is GTSNPN, CDR2 SVGIG, per germline (reference sequence). This CDR3 is built from 13 residues. CDR3 DNA (partial): TGTGCCTGGAGTCGAGGGGGCCCAGATACG. It translates to CAWSRGGPDT. The complete CDR3 sequence is CAWSRGGPDTQYF.

Many counts were recorded for this clone. The sequenced fragment ends 3 residues before the CDR3 boundary, so the rest is inferred from the germline J gene. V usage is TRBV29-1 and J usage is TRBJ1-2; tentatively, D is TRBD1 (6 bases). V lost 5 bases and J 2 bases, leaving 12 bases between the germline ends. Germline V gene data show CDR1 as SQVTM and CDR2 as ANQGSEA. This CDR3 comprises 13 residues. This CDR3 reads CSVRTQGNYGYTF. The part of the CDR3 DNA that was read is TGCAGCGTTCGGACCCAGGGGAACTATGGC.

Ten or more counts support this clone. The read terminates 3 residues ahead of where the CDR3 ends, so the germline J gene completes it. V gene TRBV29-1 combines with J gene TRBJ2-2, with 13 positions matching TRBD2. V was clipped by 6 bases and J by 5 bases; unmatched bases: 3. The CDR3 consists of 14 residues. The germline CDR1 and CDR2 sequences are SQVTM and ANQGSEA. CDR3 in amino acids: CSVGLAGVTGELFF. The sequenced CDR3 bases are TGCAGCGTAGGACTAGCGGGAGTGACCGGGGAG.

This clone was counted many times. The read gets to within 3 residues of the CDR3 end, and the germline J gene fills in the rest. This rearrangement joins TRBV7-2 to TRBJ1-4, with D perhaps matching TRBD1 (5 bases). Trimming pared 4 bases from V and 8 bases from J, leaving 8 bases between. Germline assignment: CDR1 SGHTA and CDR2 FQGNSA. The CDR3 loop spans 12 amino acids. The CDR3 bases that were read are TGTGCCAGCAGCTCCCAGGGAGAAAAA. This sequence encodes CASSSQGEK. From start to end, the CDR3 is CASSSQGEKLFF.

The table lists this clone with many counts. Read coverage stops 3 residues before the CDR3 terminus; the germline J gene supplies the remainder. The rearrangement joins TRBV29-1 to TRBJ2-3, with 8 bases fitting TRBD1. The CDR3 is made up of 15 amino acids. Germline CDR1 reads SQVTM; CDR2 reads ANQGSEA. V was clipped by 3 bases and J by 5 bases; unmatched bases: 10. CDR3 protein: CSVDSWRQGIDTQYF. The DNA read from the CDR3 is TGCAGCGTTGACTCTTGGAGACAGGGGATAGATACG.

In this sample, this clone turned up many times. The read is 3 residues too short to cover the CDR3 end, so that end is filled in from the germline J gene. The chain uses TRBV30 and TRBJ1-1; weak D call: TRBD1 (5 bases). CDR1 and CDR2 (germline): GTSNPN, SVGIG (reference sequence). The length of the CDR3 is 13 residues. V lost 1 base to trimming and J lost 0 bases, with 6 bases between them. The covered CDR3 bases are TGTGCCTGGAGTGAAGGGGTGAACACTGAA. Translated, it gives CAWSEGVNTE. The CDR3 in its entirety is CAWSEGVNTEAFF.

This clone appeared many times. The observed sequence ends 3 residues before the CDR3 terminus, with the missing tail filled in from the germline J gene. The J gene is TRBJ2-2, the V gene TRBV29-1; weak D call: TRBD2 (5 bases). In germline, CDR1 is SQVTM, CDR2 ANQGSEA. The V and J ends lost 7 bases and 0 bases respectively, with 9 bases between them. The length of the CDR3 is 13 residues. The CDR3 bases that were read are TGCAGCGCCGCGGAGGCGAACACCGGGGAG. Translating gives CSAAEANTGE. Given in full, the CDR3 is CSAAEANTGELFF.

This clone was detected ten times or more. Read data end 3 residues before the CDR3 end; the end is taken from the germline J gene. The chain recombines TRBV30 with TRBJ1-1; maybe TRBD1 (6 bases). This CDR3 is built from 13 residues. Per the germline V gene, CDR1 is GTSNPN and CDR2 is SVGIG (reference sequence). Incomplete CDR3 DNA: TGTGCCTGGATAAACCCGTGGGGGCCTGGA. It codes for CAWINPWGPG. The CDR3, in full, reads CAWINPWGPGAFF.

This clone was observed many times. Here the CDR3 reads CASRKQGEQFF. CDR3 DNA, as far as it was read: TGCGCCAGCAGAAAGCAGGGTGAG. The chain combines TRBV5-1 with TRBJ2-1; possibly TRBD1 for D (5 bases). The read ends 3 residues shy of where the CDR3 ends; the end is completed using the germline J gene. Germline lookup yields CDR1 SGHRS and CDR2 YFSETQ. The CDR3 sequence is 11 residues long. V was clipped by 5 bases and J by 9 bases, with 9 bases between them.

This clone was detected ten times or more. The read ends 3 residues early relative to the CDR3; the germline J gene fills the gap. The chain is built from TRBV18 and TRBJ2-1, with 7 bases that match TRBD1. The CDR3 is 15 amino acids. J gave up 8 bases and V 5 bases, and 12 bases lay outside the gene matches. Germline lookup yields CDR1 KGHSH and CDR2 LQKENI. CDR3: CASSSPGQPPYEQFF. CDR3 DNA, as far as it was read: TGTGCCAGCTCATCTCCGGGACAGCCCCCCTATGAG.

There are many counts of this clone. The read stops 3 residues short of the end of the CDR3; the missing end is completed from the germline J gene. The gene calls are TRBV5-1 and TRBJ1-1; D ambiguous. V was cut by 3 bases and J by 2 bases, with 14 bases left in between. CDR1 is SGHRS, CDR2 YFSETQ, per germline. There are 15 residues in the CDR3. The CDR3 protein is CASSSPVGINTEAFF. The CDR3 bases that were read are TGCGCCAGCAGCTCGCCGGTGGGCATAAACACTGAA. The full variable domain, in which reference TRBV5-1 and TRBJ1-1 provide the parts outside the CDR3, is KAGVTQTPRYLIKTRGQQVTLSCSPISGHRSVSWYQQTPGQGLQFLFEYFSETQRNKGNFPGRFSGRQFSNSRSEMNVSTLELGDSALYLCASSSPVGINTEAFFGQGTRLTVV.